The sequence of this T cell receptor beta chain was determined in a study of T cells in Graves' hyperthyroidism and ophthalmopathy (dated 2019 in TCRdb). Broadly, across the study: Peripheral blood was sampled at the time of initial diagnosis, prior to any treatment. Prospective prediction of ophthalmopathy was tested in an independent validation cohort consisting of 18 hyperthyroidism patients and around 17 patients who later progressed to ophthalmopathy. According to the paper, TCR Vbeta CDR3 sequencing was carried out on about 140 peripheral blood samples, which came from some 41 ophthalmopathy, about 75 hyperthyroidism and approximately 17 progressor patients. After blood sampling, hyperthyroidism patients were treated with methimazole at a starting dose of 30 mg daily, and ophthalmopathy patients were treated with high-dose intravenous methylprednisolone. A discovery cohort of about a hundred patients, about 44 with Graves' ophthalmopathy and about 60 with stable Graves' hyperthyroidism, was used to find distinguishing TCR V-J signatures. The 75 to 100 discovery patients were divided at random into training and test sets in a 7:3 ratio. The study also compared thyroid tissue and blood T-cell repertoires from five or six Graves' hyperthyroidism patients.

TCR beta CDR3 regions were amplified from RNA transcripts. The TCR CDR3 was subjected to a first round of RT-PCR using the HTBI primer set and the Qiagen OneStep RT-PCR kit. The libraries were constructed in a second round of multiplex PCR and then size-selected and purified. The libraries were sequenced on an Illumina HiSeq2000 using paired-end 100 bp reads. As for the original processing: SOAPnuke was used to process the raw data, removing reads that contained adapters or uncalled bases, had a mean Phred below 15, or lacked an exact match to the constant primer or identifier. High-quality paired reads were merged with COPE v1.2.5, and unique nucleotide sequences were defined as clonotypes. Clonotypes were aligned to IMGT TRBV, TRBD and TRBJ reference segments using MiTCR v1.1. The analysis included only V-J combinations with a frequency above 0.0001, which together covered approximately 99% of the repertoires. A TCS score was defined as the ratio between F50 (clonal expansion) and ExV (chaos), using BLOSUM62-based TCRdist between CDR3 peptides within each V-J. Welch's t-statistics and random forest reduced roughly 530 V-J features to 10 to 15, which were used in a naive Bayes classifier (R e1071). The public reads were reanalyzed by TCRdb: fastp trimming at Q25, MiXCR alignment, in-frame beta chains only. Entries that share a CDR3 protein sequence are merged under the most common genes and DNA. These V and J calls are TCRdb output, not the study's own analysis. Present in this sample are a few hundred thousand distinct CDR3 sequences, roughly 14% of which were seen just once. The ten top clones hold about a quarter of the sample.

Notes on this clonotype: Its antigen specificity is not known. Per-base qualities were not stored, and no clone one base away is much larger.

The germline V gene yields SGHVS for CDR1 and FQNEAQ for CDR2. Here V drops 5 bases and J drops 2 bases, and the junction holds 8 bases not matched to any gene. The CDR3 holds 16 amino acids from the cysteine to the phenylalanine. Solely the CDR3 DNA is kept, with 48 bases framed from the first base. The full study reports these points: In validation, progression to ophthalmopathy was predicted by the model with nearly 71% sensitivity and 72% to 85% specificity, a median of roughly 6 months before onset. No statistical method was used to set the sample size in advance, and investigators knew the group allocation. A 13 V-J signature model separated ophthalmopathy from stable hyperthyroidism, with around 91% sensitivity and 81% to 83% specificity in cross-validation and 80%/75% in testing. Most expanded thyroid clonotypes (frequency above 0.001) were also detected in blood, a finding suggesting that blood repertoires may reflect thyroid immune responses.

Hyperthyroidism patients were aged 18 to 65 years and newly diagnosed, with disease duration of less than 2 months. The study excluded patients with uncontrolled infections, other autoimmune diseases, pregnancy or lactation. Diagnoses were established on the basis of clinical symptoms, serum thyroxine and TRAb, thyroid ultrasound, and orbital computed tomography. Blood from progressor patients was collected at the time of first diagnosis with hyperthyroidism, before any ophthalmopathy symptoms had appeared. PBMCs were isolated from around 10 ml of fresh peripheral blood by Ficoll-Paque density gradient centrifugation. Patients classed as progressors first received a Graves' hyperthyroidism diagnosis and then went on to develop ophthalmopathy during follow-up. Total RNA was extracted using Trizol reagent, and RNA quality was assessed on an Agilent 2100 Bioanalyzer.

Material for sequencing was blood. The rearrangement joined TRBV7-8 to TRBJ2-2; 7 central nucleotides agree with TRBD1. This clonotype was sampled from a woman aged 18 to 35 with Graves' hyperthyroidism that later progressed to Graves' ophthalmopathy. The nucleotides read TGTGCCAGCAGCCCCCGGACAGGACTTAACACCGGGGAGCTGTTTTTT. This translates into CASSPRTGLNTGELFF.